A selection of T cell receptor beta chains follows, all from one sample in a study of blood T cell repertoires in COVID-19. The repertoire was sequenced with immunoSEQ multiplex PCR; TCRdb's copy has only in-frame clones and lacks some. This repertoire shows fewer than 600,000 clones, 88% found once; its top ten account for roughly 1.9%. Sequenced sample: PBMCs or T cells enriched from blood (not recorded which). The receptors were gathered from a woman between 35 and 50 years old who had recovered from COVID-19. The CDR3 runs from the conserved cysteine through the conserved F or W. The D gene is left open where the match is weak. Some rows mark clone size as missing; the rest say once, few, many or name a class of expanded clone.

TRBV12-3/TRBV12-4	TRBJ2-1	-	-	TGTGCCAGCAGTCTCTACGGTGAGCAGTTCTTC	CASSLYGEQFF
TRBV6-5	TRBJ1-6	-	-	TGTGCCAGCAGCCCCCGGGGAAATTCACCCCTCCACTTT	CASSPRGNSPLHF
TRBV7-9	TRBJ1-1	-	-	TGTGCCAGCAGCCCCAGGGAAGTTAACACTGAAGCTTTCTTT	CASSPREVNTEAFF
TRBV4-3	TRBJ2-7	TRBD2	few	TGCGCCAGCAAGCCGGGGACTAGCGGGATCTACGAGCAGTACTTC	CASKPGTSGIYEQYF
TRBV9	TRBJ1-2	-	-	TGTGCCAGCAGCGTAGACAGCAACTATGGCTACACCTTC	CASSVDSNYGYTF
TRBV5-8	TRBJ1-1	TRBD1	-	TGTGCCAGCCGCACTACAGGGGGCAACACTGAAGCTTTCTTT	CASRTTGGNTEAFF
TRBV15	TRBJ2-1	TRBD2	-	TGTGCCACCAGCAGAGATTGGCGGGAGGGGTACAATGAGCAGTTCTTC	CATSRDWREGYNEQFF
TRBV27	TRBJ2-3	TRBD2	-	TGTGCCAGCAGTTTAGTTCTAGCGGGAGGGGCAGATACGCAGTATTTT	CASSLVLAGGADTQYF
TRBV7-6	TRBJ2-7	TRBD2	once	TGTGCCAGCAGCTTAGAGGCGGGAGGGCCCGAGCAGTACTTC	CASSLEAGGPEQYF
TRBV29-1	TRBJ1-1	TRBD1	once	TGCAGCGTTAGTTACAGGGGCGACACTGAAGCTTTCTTT	CSVSYRGDTEAFF
TRBV30	TRBJ2-7	TRBD2	-	TGTGCCTGGAGTGCCCGCGGACTAGTCGTCAACGAGCAGTACTTC	CAWSARGLVVNEQYF
TRBV7-7	TRBJ2-3	-	-	TGTGCCAGCAGCTTAGGGCTAGCGAAGACAGATACGCAGTATTTT	CASSLGLAKTDTQYF
TRBV19	TRBJ1-3	TRBD1	-	TGTGCCAGTAGTATTGTTGGGACAGTAATAATGCGCTCTGGAAACACCATATATTTT	CASSIVGTVIMRSGNTIYF
TRBV15	TRBJ2-1	-	-	TGTGCCACCAGCAGAGAATCTGGCGGGAACCCCTACAATGAGCAGTTCTTC	CATSRESGGNPYNEQFF
TRBV11-2	TRBJ2-2	TRBD2	-	TGTGCCAGCAGCTTAGGGACTAGCGGGGGGACCGGGGAGCTGTTTTTT	CASSLGTSGGTGELFF
TRBV12-5	TRBJ2-1	TRBD2	-	TGTGCTAGTGGTTTGGGACAACGACGCGGGAGCTCCTACAATGAGCAGTTCTTC	CASGLGQRRGSSYNEQFF
TRBV12-5	TRBJ2-2	-	-	TGTGCTAGTGGTTTAAGACTTAGTGGGACTTGGTCCGGGGAGCTGTTTTTT	CASGLRLSGTWSGELFF
TRBV24-1	TRBJ2-3	TRBD2	-	TGTGCCACCGGGCTTGCGGGAGAGCCAGATACGCAGTATTTT	CATGLAGEPDTQYF
TRBV4-1	TRBJ2-7	TRBD2	-	TGCGCCTTTCTAGCGGGAGTGTTCTACGAGCAGTACTTC	CAFLAGVFYEQYF
TRBV4-2	TRBJ2-4	-	-	TGTGCCAGCAGCTCCCGGTCTCTTATAGCCAAAAACATTCAGTACTTC	CASSSRSLIAKNIQYF
TRBV6-5	TRBJ2-7	TRBD1	-	TGTGCCAGCAGTTACTCCCGGAGGCAGGGGGTCGACGAGCAGTACTTC	CASSYSRRQGVDEQYF
TRBV2	TRBJ1-5	-	-	TGTGCCAGCACCCTAAGGGGAAGGGTTAATCAGCCCCAGCATTTT	CASTLRGRVNQPQHF
TRBV27	TRBJ1-5	-	-	TGTGCCAGCAGTTTAGGCGGGGGGGGCAATCAGCCCCAGCATTTT	CASSLGGGGNQPQHF
TRBV4-1	TRBJ2-1	-	-	TGCGCCAGCAGCCAAGAGGGCCAGAAGGTCGGTGAGCAGTTCTTC	CASSQEGQKVGEQFF
TRBV18	TRBJ1-6	TRBD1	-	TGTGCCAGCTCACGGGGACAGGGGTCACCCCTCCACTTT	CASSRGQGSPLHF
TRBV19	TRBJ1-5	TRBD1	-	TGTGCCAGTAGTACTAGGACAGGGGTGGTTCAGCCCCAGCATTTT	CASSTRTGVVQPQHF
TRBV3-1/TRBV3-2	TRBJ2-5	-	-	TGTGCCAGCAGCGAGATGGGAGGCGAAGAGACCCAGTACTTC	CASSEMGGEETQYF
TRBV4-3	TRBJ2-7	TRBD2	-	TGCGCCAGCAGCCCCCGGGATAGCGGGACGAGCTCCTACGAGCAGTACTTC	CASSPRDSGTSSYEQYF
TRBV6-2/TRBV6-3	TRBJ2-1	TRBD1	-	TGTGCCAGCAGTTACGGGACAGGCTCCTTCAATGAGCAGTTCTTC	CASSYGTGSFNEQFF
TRBV7-2	TRBJ1-5	-	once	TGTGCCAGCAGCTTAGGCCAGGGGAACCAGCCCCAGCATTTT	CASSLGQGNQPQHF
TRBV19	TRBJ2-1	TRBD2	-	TGTGCCAGTAGTTCAAGGACTAGCGGGACCTCCTACAATGAGCAGTTCTTC	CASSSRTSGTSYNEQFF
TRBV9	TRBJ2-1	-	few	TGTGCCAGCAGCGTAGCAGCGGCAGCCTCCTACAATGAGCAGTTCTTC	CASSVAAAASYNEQFF
TRBV4-3	TRBJ2-5	TRBD1	-	TGCGCCAGCAGCCAAGGACAGGGGTACCAAGAGACCCAGTACTTC	CASSQGQGYQETQYF
TRBV12-3/TRBV12-4	TRBJ1-2	-	few	TGTGCCAGCAGCGAAGACAGGAACTATGGCTACACCTTC	CASSEDRNYGYTF
TRBV25-1	TRBJ1-1	TRBD1	-	TGTGCCAGCAGGGGACAGGGAGGTCGCACTGAAGCTTTCTTT	CASRGQGGRTEAFF
TRBV7-9	TRBJ2-1	-	-	TGTGCCAGCAGCTTGAGTTCGGACAATGAGCAGTTCTTC	CASSLSSDNEQFF
TRBV7-9	TRBJ2-3	-	-	TGTGCCACCAATGGCGGGGAATCTAGCACAGATACGCAGTATTTT	CATNGGESSTDTQYF
TRBV11-1	TRBJ1-1	-	-	TGTGCCAGCAGCCAAAACACTGAAGCTTTCTTT	CASSQNTEAFF
TRBV7-9	TRBJ1-1	TRBD1	once	TGTGCCAGCAGCTGGACAGGGGGTCTGAACACTGAAGCTTTCTTT	CASSWTGGLNTEAFF
TRBV20-1	TRBJ1-6	-	-	TGCAGTGCTAGTCCCCAGGGTAATTCACCCCTCCACTTT	CSASPQGNSPLHF
TRBV3-1/TRBV3-2	TRBJ1-1	-	-	TGTGCCAGCAGCCAAGTGGGGGGGAACACTGAAGCTTTCTTT	CASSQVGGNTEAFF
TRBV5-1	TRBJ2-7	-	-	TGCGCCAGCAGCTCTACCGGGAACTACGAGCAGTACTTC	CASSSTGNYEQYF
TRBV4-2	TRBJ2-2	TRBD2	-	TGTGCCAGCAGCCAAGAAGGGGTAGCGGGGAACACCGGGGAGCTGTTTTTT	CASSQEGVAGNTGELFF
TRBV9	TRBJ2-1	TRBD2	-	TGTGCCAGCAGCGGCCGGGTGGGACTAGTATCCAATGAGCAGTTCTTC	CASSGRVGLVSNEQFF
TRBV5-1	TRBJ2-5	-	-	TGCGCCAGCCGGAATAGCGCCCAAGAGACCCAGTACTTC	CASRNSAQETQYF
TRBV5-1	TRBJ1-5	-	-	TGCGCCAGCAGCTTGAATGGCGGTAGCAATCAGCCCCAGCATTTT	CASSLNGGSNQPQHF
TRBV6-2/TRBV6-3	TRBJ1-2	-	-	TGTGCCAGCAGCTCCACAGGGACCGACCTTAACTATGGCTACACCTTC	CASSSTGTDLNYGYTF
TRBV11-2	TRBJ1-2	-	-	TGTGCCAGCAGCTTAGATCTAGCACAGGGTTGGGGTGGCTACACCTTC	CASSLDLAQGWGGYTF
TRBV4-3	TRBJ2-7	-	-	TGCGCCAGCAGCCAAGATATCGGAGTGACGGAGCCCTACTTCTACGAGCAGTACTTC	CASSQDIGVTEPYFYEQYF
TRBV5-1	TRBJ2-3	-	-	TGCGCCAGCAGCTCCGCCGTGGTAGCGCTTAGCACAGATACGCAGTATTTT	CASSSAVVALSTDTQYF
TRBV7-9	TRBJ1-1	TRBD1	-	TGTGCCAGCAGCCCGGGACAGCTAACTGAAGCTTTCTTT	CASSPGQLTEAFF
TRBV5-4	TRBJ2-2	TRBD2	once	TGTGCCAGCAGCAAGGGAAGTCTAGCGGGAAATACGGGGGAGCTGTTTTTT	CASSKGSLAGNTGELFF
TRBV6-5	TRBJ2-3	TRBD2	-	TGTGCCAGCAGGGGACTAGTGGGGATTACGGGTACGCAGTATTTT	CASRGLVGITGTQYF
TRBV10-3	TRBJ1-1	-	-	TGTGCCATCTCCCGGGGGAACACTGAAGCTTTCTTT	CAISRGNTEAFF